This T cell receptor beta chain comes out of a study of T cells after yellow fever vaccination (dated by TCRdb to between 2017 and 2020). Turning to the overall study: The SMART-Seq v4 Ultra Low Input RNA kit was used to prepare libraries from fractions with low cell numbers. Bulk TCR alpha and beta repertoires were sequenced longitudinally to track T-cell clones before and after primary and booster YFV17D yellow fever vaccination. Two healthy male donors, one aged 18 to 30 and one aged 30 to 40 years, made up the cohort. Blood was collected at multiple timepoints before and after primary and secondary immunization, and bulk PBMC replicates and cell subsets were isolated. Overall study results and their limits: Most clones expanded after primary vaccination were re-detected after the booster (96% of CD4 and 80% to 90% of CD8), suggesting broad memory maintenance. A small share of clonotypes was detected in both CD4 and CD8 compartments, with the overlap likely arising from convergent recombination. Because abundant contaminating clonotypes from the bulk population could be contained in FACS-sorted repertoires, computational filtering was required. Compared with the primary T-cell response, the secondary T-cell response was weaker but faster, peaking on day 5 rather than day 15. The study included only a couple of donors, which limits how far the findings can be generalized.

This clonotype was picked up many times. It lacks a known antigen. No much larger clone exists at a distance of one base, and base qualities are not known. TCR cDNA was made using 5'RACE template switching, a step that added a universal primer site and unique molecular identifiers. Priming for cDNA synthesis came from both the TCR alpha and TCR beta constant segments. Library amplification used two PCR steps, and the second PCR step added sample barcodes and sequencing adapters. Libraries were sequenced on Illumina HiSeq 2500 (2x100 bp) or NovaSeq (2x150 bp). The published analysis was carried out like this. MIGEC was used to demultiplex reads and collapse the reads into UMI consensus sequences, and MiXCR was used for V(D)J alignment. Vaccine-responding clonotypes were identified with edgeR using replicate PBMC samples, with FDR below 0.01 and a log2 fold change above 5 up to day 15 being required. Bulk clonotypes were assigned CD4 or CD8 identity according to which sequenced CD4 or CD8 repertoire held them at higher abundance. The raw public reads went through TCRdb reprocessing: fastp at Q25, MiXCR clone calling, in-frame beta chains kept. Entries are consolidated by CDR3 protein sequence, retaining the most common genes and DNA. The V and J calls here are based on TCRdb, not the publication. The sample data list 120,000 to 150,000 distinct CDR3 sequences, and approximately 7.7% of these were observed just once. The ten largest clones capture about 0.73% of the sample.

Interpreted using the paper, the treatment or condition label stands for: live attenuated yellow fever vaccine strain. PBMCs were isolated from peripheral blood using a standard Ficoll-Paque protocol. Dynabeads CD4 and CD8 positive selection kits were used to isolate the CD4 and CD8 T-cell fractions. TriZol was used to extract RNA from bulk PBMCs, CD4 and CD8 fractions, and dextramer-positive and dextramer-negative fractions. This TCR was recovered from a man under 40 who received the YFV17D yellow fever vaccine. The sample in question was CD4+ T cells sorted from PBMCs, obtained 5 days after the yellow fever booster vaccination.

The CDR3 region has the sequence CASSFSPSTDTQYF. The bases read TGTGCCAGCAGCTTTTCGCCAAGCACAGATACGCAGTATTTT. The V and J segments used are TRBV7-6 and TRBJ2-3; the D gene is not confidently resolved. The germline V gene sets CDR1 to SGHVS and CDR2 to FNYEAQ. V is reduced by 3 bases and J by 0 bases, leaving a spacing of 7 bases between them. The CDR3 starts with the cysteine, ends with the phenylalanine, and has 14 residues. The CDR3 DNA has 42 bases and is translated from base 1.